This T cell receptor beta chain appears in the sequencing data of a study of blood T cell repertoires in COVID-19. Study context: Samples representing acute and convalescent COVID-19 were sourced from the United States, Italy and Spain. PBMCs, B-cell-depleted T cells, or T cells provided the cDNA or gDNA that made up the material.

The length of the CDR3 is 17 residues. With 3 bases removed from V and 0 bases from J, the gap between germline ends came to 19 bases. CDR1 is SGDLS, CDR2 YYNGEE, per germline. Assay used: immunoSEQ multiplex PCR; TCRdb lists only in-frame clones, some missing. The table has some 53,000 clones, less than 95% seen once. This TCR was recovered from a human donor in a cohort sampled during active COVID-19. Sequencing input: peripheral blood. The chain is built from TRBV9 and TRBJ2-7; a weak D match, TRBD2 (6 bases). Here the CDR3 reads CASSEGPSAGSSYEQYF. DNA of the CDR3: TGTGCCAGCAGCGAGGGTCCTAGCGCCGGGTCCTCCTACGAGCAGTACTTC.